The present entry profiles one T cell receptor beta chain with its context. Its antigen is not identified. The same CDR3 also results from other DNA sequences found in this sample. All participating donors were Caucasian adults from Nashville, Tennessee. The data belong to a study of shared clonotypes between healthy human individuals. Study-wide findings and caveats: Clonotypes that were shared across a handful of donors made up roughly 5% of naive CD4 clonotypes. Estimated richness values were generally larger in naive subsets than in memory subsets.

Using immunoSEQ multiplex PCR, the repertoire was profiled, and TCRdb retains in-frame clones only, with some absent. This sample yields over 2 million clones, of which roughly 92% are seen a single time; roughly 0.34% belongs to the top ten. The receptor was derived from a man younger than 35 in good health. Some clones in this sample may be carry-over from other donors' samples. The sequencing input was naive CD4+ T cells from PBMCs. Subset reported: CD45RA+ positively selected.

The CDR3 bases are TGTGCCAGCAGACGAACAGGGTCTGGAAACACCATATATTTT. Translation gives CASRRTGSGNTIYF. J is TRBJ1-3 and V is TRBV28; D possibly corresponds to TRBD1 (6 bases). The length of the CDR3 is 14 residues. V lost 6 bases to trimming and J lost 1 base, with 10 bases between them. Germline V gene sequence: CDR1 MDHEN, CDR2 SYDVKM.